The 15 T cell receptor beta chains reported below all come from one sample, sequenced in a study of control samples from healthy donors and cancer patients. The protocol was immunoSEQ multiplex PCR, while the TCRdb copy is restricted to in-frame clones and leaves out a portion. The sample carries around 150,000 clones, approximately 94% recorded once. The sequencing input was blood. These receptors came from a woman in her forties in good health.

The chain uses TRBV3-1 (or the pseudogene TRBV3-2) and TRBJ1-2; TRBD1 might be the D (5 bases). The V end was cut by 0 bases, the J end by 3 bases, with 8 bases between. This CDR3 region has 14 residues. Germline V gene data show CDR1 as LGHDT and CDR2 as YNNKEL (reference sequence). CDR3 sequence (DNA): TGTGCCAGCAGCCAAGAGTCCAGGGACTATGGCTACACCTTC. Its translation: CASSQESRDYGYTF.

This clone turned up a few times. This chain uses TRBV27 with TRBJ1-2, with 7 bases fitting TRBD1. V trimming: 6 bases; J trimming: 2 bases; junction bases outside the gene matches: 6. CDR1 is MNHEY, CDR2 SMNVEV, per germline (reference sequence). The CDR3 loop spans 14 amino acids. The CDR3 DNA reads as TGTGCCAGCAGCGCGGGACAGATCAACTATGGCTACACCTTC. Translating it yields CASSAGQINYGYTF.

The chain combines TRBV5-6 with TRBJ2-5; TRBD2 matches 12 bases. Germline lookup yields CDR1 SGHDT and CDR2 YYEEEE. This CDR3 is 17 amino acids long. The junction had 7 bases not matched to a gene; V was cut back by 0 bases and J by 4 bases. Written as DNA, the CDR3 is TGTGCCAGCAGCTTGGGAGCAGGACTAGCGGGAAGAGAGACCCAGTACTTC. Translated, it gives CASSLGAGLAGRETQYF.

This chain links TRBV5-1 with TRBJ2-1; possible D gene TRBD2, 5 bases. Trimming pared 0 bases from V and 7 bases from J, leaving 11 bases between. The CDR3 loop spans 14 amino acids. The germline V gene has CDR1 SGHRS and CDR2 YFSETQ. CDR3: CASSLVSGRNEQFF. The CDR3, as DNA: TGCGCCAGCAGCTTGGTGTCGGGGAGAAATGAGCAGTTCTTC.

On this clone itself: This same CDR3 is encoded by further DNA sequences in the sample. This chain uses TRBV5-1 with TRBJ1-2; a possible D gene is TRBD1 (5 bases). The ends were cut back, 0 bases at V and 0 bases at J, with 9 bases in the middle. CDR1 is SGHRS, CDR2 YFSETQ, per germline. The CDR3 is 15 residues long. The CDR3 nucleotides read TGCGCCAGCAGCTTGGCCGGGGCAGCTAACTATGGCTACACCTTC. Its translation: CASSLAGAANYGYTF.

This rearrangement joins TRBV7-2 to TRBJ2-3; D uncertain. Trimming removed 2 bases from V and 2 bases from J, with 11 bases in between. The CDR3 has 15 amino acids. Germline lookup yields CDR1 SGHTA and CDR2 FQGNSA. CDR3 in amino acids: CASSLRYRLTDTQYF. CDR3 nucleotide sequence: TGTGCCAGCAGCTTACGTTACCGACTCACAGATACGCAGTATTTT.

The V call is TRBV6-2 or TRBV6-3, the J call TRBJ2-7; 11 bases align to TRBD2. The V and J ends lost 6 bases and 2 bases, in that order; junction bases with no gene match: 3. The CDR3 extends over 14 amino acids. CDR1 is MNHEY, CDR2 SVGEGT, per germline. The CDR3 DNA reads TGTGCCAGCAGCCTGACTAGCGGGGCCTACGAGCAGTACTTC. This sequence encodes CASSLTSGAYEQYF.

The chain employs TRBV7-2 and TRBJ2-1; 9 bases are shared with TRBD2. The CDR3 has 14 amino acids. Germline CDR1 is SGHTA and CDR2 is FQGNSA. V was clipped by 8 bases and J by 5 bases; unmatched bases: 7. DNA of the CDR3: TGTGCCAGCTGGCGGACTAGCGTCGACAATGAGCAGTTCTTC. Its translation is CASWRTSVDNEQFF. The variable domain in full, completed from reference TRBV7-2 and TRBJ2-1, reads GAGVSQSPSNKVTEKGKDVELRCDPISGHTALYWYRQSLGQGLEFLIYFQGNSAPDKSGLPSDRFSAERTGGSVSTLTIQRTQQEDSAVYLCASWRTSVDNEQFFGPGTRLTVL.

This sequence joins TRBV7-2 and TRBJ2-3; 13 bases map to TRBD2. The length of the CDR3 is 16 residues. CDR1 is SGHTA, CDR2 FQGNSA, per germline. V was pared by 5 bases and J by 1 base, with 3 bases of the junction left unmatched. The CDR3 is CASSPGLAGGTDTQYF. CDR3 sequence (DNA): TGTGCCAGCAGCCCAGGACTAGCGGGGGGCACAGATACGCAGTATTTT.

In its sample, this clone was seen once. The J gene is TRBJ1-1, the V gene TRBV5-5, with D unresolved. Per the germline V gene, CDR1 is SGHKS and CDR2 is YYEKEE (reference sequence). The CDR3 is 13 residues long. The V end was cut by 0 bases, the J end by 3 bases, with 6 bases between. The CDR3 region is CASSLDWDTEAFF. The CDR3 DNA sequence: TGTGCCAGCAGCTTGGATTGGGACACTGAAGCTTTCTTT.

V gene TRBV5-4 combines with J gene TRBJ2-7; weak D call: TRBD2 (7 bases). Germline CDR1 and CDR2: SGHNT and YYREEE (reference sequence). Trimming shortened V by 4 bases and J by 6 bases, and 17 bases separated the two germline ends. The CDR3 totals 14 residues. As DNA, the CDR3 is TGTGCCAGCAGCGCCGGGGGGCCGGGCTCCGAGCAGTACTTC. Its protein product is CASSAGGPGSEQYF.

The V call is TRBV15, the J call TRBJ2-7; D remains ambiguous. V was trimmed by 0 bases and J by 5 bases, leaving 14 bases between them. Germline V gene lookup returns CDR1 LNHNV and CDR2 YYDKDF (reference sequence). The CDR3 totals 15 residues. The CDR3 nucleotides read TGTGCCACCAGCAGAGACCGGGCCAGAGGTCACGAGCAGTACTTC. It specifies CATSRDRARGHEQYF.

CDR3 residues: CASSESPRGQYF. In DNA form, the CDR3 reads TGCGCCAGCAGTGAGTCCCCCAGGGGGCAGTACTTC. The chain carries TRBV10-2 and TRBJ2-7; TRBD1 might be the D (6 bases). Trimming left V 0 bases short and J 9 bases short, with 9 bases between. Germline V lookup: CDR1 WSHSY, CDR2 SAAADI. The length of the CDR3 is 12 residues.

This sequence joins TRBV6-2 or TRBV6-3 and TRBJ2-7; no definite D call. Germline V CDR1 and CDR2: MNHEY, SVGEGT. This CDR3 contains 14 residues. Trimming took off 0 bases at V and 6 bases at J, with 12 bases between the two ends. The CDR3 DNA reads TGTGCCAGCAGTTACTCGCCCACACGACGCGAGCAGTACTTC. Encoded protein: CASSYSPTRREQYF.

In the case of this clone: The junction and the germline gene differ at one end; a read error may be behind it. J is TRBJ2-2 and V is TRBV4-3; TRBD2 matches at 10 bases. The CDR3 length is 17 residues. Per germline, CDR1 LGHNA and CDR2 YSLEER. CDR3 sequence: CVSSQDRTSGHTGELFF. CDR3 DNA sequence: TGCGTCAGCAGCCAAGATCGGACTAGCGGACACACCGGGGAGCTGTTTTTT.